This T cell receptor beta chain originates from a study of molecular identifiers for immune sequencing clone quantification (dated by TCRdb to 2017 to 2018). Background on the whole study: For a replicate experiment, the RNA from either around 20,000 or 100,000 naive CD8 T cells was divided into five aliquots, and four of those aliquots went on to sequencing. CD8 T cells were used in a methods study to benchmark molecular-identifier clustering-based TCR repertoire sequencing (MIDCIRS) and TCR RNA copy counting.

What the study reported, not specific to this receptor: Modeling gave around 3 recovered TCR RNA copies per cell versus approximately 9 by digital PCR, implying approximately 30% capture efficiency. When barcode sub-clustering was left out, chimeric consensus sequences inflated TCR diversity, with chimeras reaching as high as 47%. Even against a background of about a million naive CD8 T cells, spiked-in Jurkat TCR RNA amounting to a single cell's worth was reported to be detectable. Identical TCR molecules sharing a barcode could cause highly expanded clone sizes to be underestimated. Naive libraries contained spiked-in Jurkat TCR RNA (approximately 10 copies' worth), which is not part of the donor repertoire. In CMV-specific effector cells, clones with more than 20 RNA copies accounted for over 99% of molecules, whereas in naive cells such clones accounted for under 1%.

Libraries of naive CD8 T cells were built from about 20,000 to 1,000,000 sorted cells, with 10%, 30% or 50% of the purified RNA used. Naive CD8 T cells were FACS-sorted as CD8+CD4-CCR7+CD45RA+ on a BD FACSAria II into RLT Plus buffer. Detection sensitivity was tested by spiking Jurkat RNA equal to 9 to 10 TCR copies' worth into samples containing 20,000-1,000,000 naive CD8 T cells. CD8 T cells were enriched with RosetteSep CD8+ T Cell Enrichment Cocktail and Ficoll-Paque, followed by ACK red cell lysis. 16 amino acids form the CDR3, both terminal residues included. Only the CDR3 part of the read is kept: 48 bases, read in frame from the first base. From a lookup of the germline V gene, CDR1 and CDR2 are SGHVS and FNYEAQ. V was cut back by 1 base and J by 4 bases, leaving a gap of 13 bases between them. Of note for this clonotype: The target of this receptor is not known. The CDR3 does not end in the conserved phenylalanine or tryptophan, so this is likely a read error.

Receptor libraries were prepared by PCR. The reads were generated on an Illumina HiSeq 4000. Bulk TCR libraries were generated as previously described, with the TCR primers listed in Table S5 used. Total RNA was purified with the Qiagen AllPrep DNA/RNA kit. Before analysis, reads from multiple sequencing runs of the same library were pooled. The authors' pipeline ran thus. Reads were retained only if an exact TCR constant sequence was present, and the retained reads were trimmed to 150 nt and grouped according to their 12-nt molecular barcodes. Reads within each barcode group were sub-clustered using a 15% Levenshtein threshold, and quality-weighted consensus sequences were constructed for each RNA molecule. Non-functional sequences were removed, as were lower-count sequences one edit away from another. Based on a fit of two negative binomial distributions, barcode sub-clusters having less than 20% of the maximum read count were discarded. TCRdb passed the public sequencing reads through fastp at Q25 and MiXCR, retaining productive beta sequences. Rows are unified per CDR3 protein, each entry keeping the most common DNA and genes. TCRdb, not the original authors, processed these V and J calls. This sample has roughly 320,000 distinct CDR3 sequences in its table, and roughly a fifth of those were observed once. Roughly 0.8% of the sample comes from the top ten.

The rearranged segments are TRBV7-6 and TRBJ2-2; tentative D gene TRBD1, with 5 bases matching. Specimen: naive CD8+ T cells from blood, with Jurkat cell RNA spiked in. Reading the label with the study, this specimen's cell subset or site is: FACS-sorted CD8+CD4-CCR7+CD45RA+ naive T cells. The sequence came from a human donor in good health. Some libraries in this study had Jurkat cell RNA spiked in. The CDR3 here reads CASSLGAGMGTGELFL. Read as DNA, the sequence is TGTGCCAGCAGCTTAGGCGCAGGGATGGGCACCGGGGAGCTGTTTCTT.